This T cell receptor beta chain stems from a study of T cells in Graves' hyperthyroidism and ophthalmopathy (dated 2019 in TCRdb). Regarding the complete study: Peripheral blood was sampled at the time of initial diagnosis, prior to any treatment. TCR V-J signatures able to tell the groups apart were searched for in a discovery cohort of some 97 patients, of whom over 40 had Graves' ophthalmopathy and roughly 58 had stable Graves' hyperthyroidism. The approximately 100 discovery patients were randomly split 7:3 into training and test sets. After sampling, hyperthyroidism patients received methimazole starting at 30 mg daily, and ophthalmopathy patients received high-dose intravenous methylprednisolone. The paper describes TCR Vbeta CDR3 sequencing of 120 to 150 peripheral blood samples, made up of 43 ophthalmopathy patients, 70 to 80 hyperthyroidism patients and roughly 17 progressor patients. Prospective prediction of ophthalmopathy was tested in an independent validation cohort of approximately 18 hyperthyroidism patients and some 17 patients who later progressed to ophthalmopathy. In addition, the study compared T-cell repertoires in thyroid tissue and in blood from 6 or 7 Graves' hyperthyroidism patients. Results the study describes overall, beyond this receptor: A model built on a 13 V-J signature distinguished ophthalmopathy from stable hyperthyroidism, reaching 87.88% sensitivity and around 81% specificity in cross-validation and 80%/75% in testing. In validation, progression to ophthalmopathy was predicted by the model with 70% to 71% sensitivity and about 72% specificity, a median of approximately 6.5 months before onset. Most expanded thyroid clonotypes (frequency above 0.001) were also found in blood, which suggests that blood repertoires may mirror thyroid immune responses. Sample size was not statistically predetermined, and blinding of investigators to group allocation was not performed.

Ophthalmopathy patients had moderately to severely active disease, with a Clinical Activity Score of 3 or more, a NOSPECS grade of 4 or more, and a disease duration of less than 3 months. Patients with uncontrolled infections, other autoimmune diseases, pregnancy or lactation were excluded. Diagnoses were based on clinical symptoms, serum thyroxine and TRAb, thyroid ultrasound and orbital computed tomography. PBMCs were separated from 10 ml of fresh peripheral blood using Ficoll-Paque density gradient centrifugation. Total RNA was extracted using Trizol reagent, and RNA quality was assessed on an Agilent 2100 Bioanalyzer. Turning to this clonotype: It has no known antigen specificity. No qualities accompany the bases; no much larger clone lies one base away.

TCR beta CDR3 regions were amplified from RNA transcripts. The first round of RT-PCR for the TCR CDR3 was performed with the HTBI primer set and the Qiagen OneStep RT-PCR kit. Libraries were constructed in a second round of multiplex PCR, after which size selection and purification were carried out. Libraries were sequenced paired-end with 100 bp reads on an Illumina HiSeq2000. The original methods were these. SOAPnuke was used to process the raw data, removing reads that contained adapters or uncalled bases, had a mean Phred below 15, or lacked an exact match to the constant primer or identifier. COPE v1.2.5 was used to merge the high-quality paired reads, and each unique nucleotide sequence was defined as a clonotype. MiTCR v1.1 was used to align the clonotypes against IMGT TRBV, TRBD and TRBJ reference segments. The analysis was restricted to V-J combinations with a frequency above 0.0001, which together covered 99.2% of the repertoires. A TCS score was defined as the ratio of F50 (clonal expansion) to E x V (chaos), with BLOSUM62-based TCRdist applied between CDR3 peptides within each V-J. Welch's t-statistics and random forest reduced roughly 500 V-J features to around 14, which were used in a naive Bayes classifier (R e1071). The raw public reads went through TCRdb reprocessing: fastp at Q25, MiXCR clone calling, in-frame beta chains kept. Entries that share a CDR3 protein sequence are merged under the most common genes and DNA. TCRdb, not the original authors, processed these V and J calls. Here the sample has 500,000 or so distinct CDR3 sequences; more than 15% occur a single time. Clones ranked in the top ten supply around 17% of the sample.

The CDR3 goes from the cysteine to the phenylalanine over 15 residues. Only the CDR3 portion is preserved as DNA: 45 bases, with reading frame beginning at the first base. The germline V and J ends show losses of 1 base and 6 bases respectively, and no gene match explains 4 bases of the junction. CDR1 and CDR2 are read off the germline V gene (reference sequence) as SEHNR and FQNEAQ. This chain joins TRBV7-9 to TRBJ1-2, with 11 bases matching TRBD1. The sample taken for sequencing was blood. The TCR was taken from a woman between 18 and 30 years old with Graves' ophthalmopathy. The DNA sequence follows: TGTGCCAGCAGCTTAGGAGGACAGGGGGCAGATGGCTACACCTTC. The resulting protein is CASSLGGQGADGYTF. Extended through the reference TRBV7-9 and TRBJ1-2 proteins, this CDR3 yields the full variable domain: DTGVSQNPRHKITKRGQNVTFRCDPISEHNRLYWYRQTLGQGPEFLTYFQNEAQLEKSRLLSDRFSAERPKGSFSTLEIQRTEQGDSAMYLCASSLGGQGADGYTFGSGTRLTVV.